This record looks at one T cell receptor (beta chain) sequence and its context. V dropped 0 bases and J dropped 4 bases, with 3 bases sitting between them. The CDR3 is 12 residues long. Germline V gives CDR1 LGHNA, CDR2 YSLEER. These data originate in a study of patients and donors after allogeneic stem cell transplantation. Each CDR3 protein gets one entry after TCRdb re-called the RT-PCR reads with MiXCR. This sample has about 70,000 distinct CDR3 sequences, with more than 25% found just once. The specimen sequenced was blood, either unsorted or a sorted T cell fraction (not recorded which). This receptor was taken from a human donor who was either an allogeneic HSCT recipient or a stem cell or donor lymphocyte infusion donor (not recorded which). It is not recorded whose cells these are; they may come from a transplant donor. The chain joins TRBV4-3 to TRBJ1-2; no definite D call. CDR3 sequence reads: CASSQDSYGYTF. For the CDR3, the DNA is TGCGCCAGCAGCCAAGACAGCTATGGCTACACCTTC.